One sample yielded the 27 T cell receptor beta chains listed below, sequenced in a study of blood T cell repertoires in COVID-19. The assay was immunoSEQ multiplex PCR, and TCRdb's table has in-frame clones only and misses some. The data show approximately 290,000 clones, about four fifths seen once. The material sequenced was peripheral blood. All receptors derive from a person aged 70 to 85 with COVID-19, enrolled during active disease.

The rearrangement uses TRBV7-9 and TRBJ1-1, with 9 nucleotides matching TRBD1. This CDR3 region has 15 residues. Germline V gives CDR1 SEHNR, CDR2 FQNEAQ (reference sequence). After removal of 4 bases from V and 5 bases from J, the junction contained 8 bases not matched to a gene. Written as DNA, the CDR3 is TGTGCCAGCAGCTCCTTAACAGGGGGCTCGACTGAAGCTTTCTTT. Protein sequence: CASSSLTGGSTEAFF.

The gene calls are TRBV4-1 and TRBJ2-7, with a tentative D call TRBD1 (8 bases). CDR1 MGHRA and CDR2 YSYEKL come from the germline V gene. There are 15 residues in the CDR3. The ends were cut back, 5 bases at V and 2 bases at J, with 16 bases in the middle. CDR3 sequence: CASSNTGGLPYEQYF. The CDR3 DNA follows: TGCGCCAGCAGCAATACAGGGGGACTACCCTACGAGCAGTACTTC.

The chain employs TRBV2 and TRBJ2-1; weak D call: TRBD2 (6 bases). Trimming removed 6 bases at V and 7 bases at J, with 16 bases between. The CDR3 covers 14 residues. Per the germline V gene, CDR1 is SNHLY and CDR2 is FYNNEI. The CDR3 loop reads CASREGRVRNEQFF. In nucleotides, the CDR3 is TGTGCCAGCAGGGAGGGCAGGGTAAGGAATGAGCAGTTCTTC.

The V and J genes are TRBV9 and TRBJ1-1; TRBD1 might be the D (6 bases). Germline CDR1 reads SGDLS; CDR2 reads YYNGEE. Trimming removed 2 bases from V and 8 bases from J, with 22 bases in between. The CDR3 spans 16 residues. CDR3 sequence reads: CASSVHPDRSSREAFF. CDR3 DNA sequence: TGTGCCAGCAGCGTTCACCCAGACAGGTCGAGTAGAGAAGCTTTCTTT.

J is TRBJ2-1 and V is TRBV5-1; TRBD2 aligns across 8 bases. The germline V gene has CDR1 SGHRS and CDR2 YFSETQ. The CDR3 is 16 amino acids. The V gene end was trimmed by 0 bases and the J gene end by 4 bases; junction bases not matched to a gene: 6. The CDR3 sequence: CASSLGSGGAYNEQFF. The CDR3 DNA reads as TGCGCCAGCAGCTTGGGCAGCGGGGGAGCTTACAATGAGCAGTTCTTC. The full variable domain, its missing parts supplied by reference TRBV5-1 and TRBJ2-1, is KAGVTQTPRYLIKTRGQQVTLSCSPISGHRSVSWYQQTPGQGLQFLFEYFSETQRNKGNFPGRFSGRQFSNSRSEMNVSTLELGDSALYLCASSLGSGGAYNEQFFGPGTRLTVL.

The J gene is TRBJ1-5, the V gene TRBV7-6; 10 nucleotides agree with TRBD1. Trimming at V came to 5 bases and at J to 7 bases, leaving 8 bases not matched to a gene. The CDR3 has 15 residues. Germline-derived CDR1 and CDR2 are SGHVS and FNYEAQ. CDR3 DNA: TGTGCCAGCAGCCAAGGGACAGGGGCTATGCAGCCCCAGCATTTT. The encoded protein is CASSQGTGAMQPQHF.

The rearrangement links TRBV11-2 to TRBJ1-2; the D gene is possibly TRBD1 (5 bases). The V end lost 5 bases, the J end lost 3 bases, and 22 bases lay between the germline ends. This CDR3 has 17 residues. Looked up from germline, CDR1 is SGHAT and CDR2 is FQNNGV. The CDR3 protein is CASSPVRRGGTYYGYTF. The CDR3 nucleotides read TGTGCCAGCAGCCCGGTTAGACGTGGGGGGACTTACTATGGCTACACCTTC.

The chain uses TRBV9 and TRBJ1-5; D is perhaps TRBD1 (5 bases). Trimming removed 4 bases from V and 7 bases from J, with 21 bases in between. The length of the CDR3 is 16 residues. The germline CDR1 and CDR2 sequences are SGDLS and YYNGEE. The CDR3 DNA follows: TGTGCCAGCAGCTCCCGGGAGGGGCTGGGGGAACAGCCCCAGCATTTT. Translated, it gives CASSSREGLGEQPQHF.

The CDR3 DNA reads as TGTGCCAGCAGCCGAGGGGAGAGGGAGACCCAGTACTTC. Residues: CASSRGERETQYF. The genes are TRBV7-8 and TRBJ2-5; D is perhaps TRBD1 or TRBD2 (5 bases each). The CDR3 is 13 amino acids. Germline V gene data show CDR1 as SGHVS and CDR2 as FQNEAQ. V lost 5 bases, J lost 5 bases, and 12 bases lay in between.

The J gene is TRBJ1-2, the V gene TRBV5-8; D not certain. CDR1 and CDR2 from the germline V gene are SGHTS and YDEGEE. This CDR3 has 13 residues. Deletions cut 0 bases from V and 5 bases from J, with 8 bases between. DNA for the CDR3: TGTGCCAGCAGCTTGGCGCGGTTATATGGCTACACCTTC. It specifies CASSLARLYGYTF.

As regards this clone: One end of the junction fails to match germline, which may point to a read error. The V call is TRBV7-9, the J call TRBJ2-1; TRBD2 matches 10 bases. CDR3 length: 13 amino acids. Germline CDR1 is SEHNR and CDR2 is FQNEAQ (reference sequence). This chain's CDR3 is CASSVAGGAEQFF. In DNA form, the CDR3 reads TGTGCCAGCAGCGTAGCGGGAGGCGCTGAGCAGTTCTTC. Looking up the rest from reference TRBV7-9 and TRBJ2-1 gives the full variable domain: DTGVSQNPRHKITKRGQNVTFRCDPISEHNRLYWYRQTLGQGPEFLTYFQNEAQLEKSRLLSDRFSAERPKGSFSTLEIQRTEQGDSAMYLCASSVAGGAEQFFGPGTRLTVL.

The genes are TRBV21-1 and TRBJ1-1; TRBD1 was called by the table and not checked on the DNA. TRBV21-1 is a pseudogene locus. The CDR3 is 13 residues long. The chain's CDR3 is CASRQGVNTEAFF. CDR3 DNA: TGTGCCAGCAGACAGGGGGTGAACACTGAAGCTTTCTTT.

The chain is built from TRBV6-5 and TRBJ1-6; no clear D gene. The V and J ends lost 4 bases and 2 bases respectively, with 6 bases between them. Germline CDR1 and CDR2: MNHEY and SVGAGI. The CDR3 covers 14 residues. The CDR3 loop is CASSSGTYNSPLHF. CDR3 in DNA: TGTGCCAGCAGTTCCGGGACCTATAATTCACCCCTCCACTTT.

This clone was seen a few times. V is TRBV7-3 and J is TRBJ2-2; 7 nucleotides line up with TRBD2. The CDR3 consists of 17 residues. V lost 1 base, J lost 0 bases, and 5 bases stayed unmatched. Germline-derived CDR1 and CDR2 are SGHTA and FQGTGA. The CDR3 is CASSLIGGKANTGELFF. The CDR3, as DNA: TGTGCCAGCAGCTTAATCGGGGGGAAGGCGAACACCGGGGAGCTGTTTTTT.

This CDR3 reads CASSSGQGFSGNTIYF. The CDR3 DNA reads TGTGCCAGCAGTTCGGGACAGGGATTCTCTGGAAACACCATATATTTT. V and J are TRBV28 and TRBJ1-3; 9 positions agree with TRBD1. Germline V gene sequence: CDR1 MDHEN, CDR2 SYDVKM. CDR3 size: 16 residues. V gave up 4 bases and J gave up 0 bases; unmatched junction bases: 4.

The chain uses TRBV10-3 and TRBJ2-6, with D perhaps matching TRBD1 (5 bases). Germline V CDR1 and CDR2: ENHRY, SYGVKD. The CDR3 sequence is 16 residues long. The germline V and J ends were trimmed by 6 bases and 2 bases, with 14 bases remaining between them. CDR3 bases: TGTGCCATCAGCTTCGGACCGACAGCTGGGGCCAACGTCCTGACTTTC. As protein: CAISFGPTAGANVLTF.

The chain has TRBV4-3 and TRBJ1-1, with no clear D. V dropped 2 bases and J dropped 1 base, with 8 bases sitting between them. The germline V gene has CDR1 LGHNA and CDR2 YSLEER. The CDR3 covers 14 residues. The CDR3 coding sequence is TGCGCCAGCAGCCAACACTCAGGGAACACTGAAGCTTTCTTT. Protein: CASSQHSGNTEAFF.

This clone was seen only once. The J gene is TRBJ2-1, the V gene TRBV2, with 7 bases aligning to TRBD2. Germline assignment: CDR1 SNHLY and CDR2 FYNNEI. Trimming cost V 0 bases and J 4 bases; bases outside gene matches: 6. CDR3 length equals 16 residues. CDR3 DNA: TGTGCCAGCAGTGAAGCCGCAGCGGGATATTACAATGAGCAGTTCTTC. Its protein product is CASSEAAAGYYNEQFF.

The CDR3: CAISPTTQKEGYTF. CDR3 nucleotide sequence: TGTGCCATCAGCCCCACAACCCAGAAGGAGGGCTACACCTTC. The chain has TRBV10-3 and TRBJ1-2, with D uncertain. This CDR3 comprises 14 residues. V was trimmed by 6 bases and J by 8 bases, leaving 19 bases between them. CDR1 and CDR2 from the germline V gene are ENHRY and SYGVKD.

The V and J genes are TRBV19 and TRBJ2-5, with D possibly TRBD1 on 5 matching bases. Per germline, CDR1 LNHDA and CDR2 SQIVND (reference sequence). Trimming removed 5 bases at V and 3 bases at J, with 16 bases between. This CDR3 spans 15 amino acids. CDR3 in amino acids: CASSPLRQGKETQYF. The CDR3, as DNA: TGTGCCAGTAGTCCCTTAAGGCAGGGTAAAGAGACCCAGTACTTC.

This chain joins TRBV5-6 and TRBJ1-3; D ambiguous. The germline V and J ends were trimmed by 0 bases and 4 bases, with 11 bases remaining between them. The length of the CDR3 is 15 residues. Germline V gene data show CDR1 as SGHDT and CDR2 as YYEEEE. CDR3 in DNA: TGTGCCAGCAGCTTGGGTCCGGGAGACGGAAACACCATATATTTT. It yields the protein CASSLGPGDGNTIYF.

This clone was recorded a few times. This sequence joins TRBV28 and TRBJ1-6; 8 bases are shared with TRBD1. Per germline, CDR1 MDHEN and CDR2 SYDVKM. V was pared by 1 base and J by 9 bases, with 8 bases of the junction left unmatched. This CDR3 has 16 residues. CDR3 DNA: TGTGCCAGCAGTTTATCCCTCCGGACAGGGAGTTCACCCCTCCACTTT. This translates into CASSLSLRTGSSPLHF.

V gene TRBV5-1 combines with J gene TRBJ1-1, with 12 bases lining up with TRBD1. Germline V lookup: CDR1 SGHRS, CDR2 YFSETQ. The length of the CDR3 is 14 residues. Trimming took 4 bases from V and 10 from J; bases not matched to a gene: 8. The CDR3 region has the DNA TGCGCCAGCAGCACCGGGACAGGGGGCAAGCGAGCTTTCTTT. Encoded protein: CASSTGTGGKRAFF.

The chain has TRBV2 and TRBJ2-2; D remains ambiguous. CDR1 SNHLY and CDR2 FYNNEI come from the germline V gene. This CDR3 contains 15 residues. V was clipped by 6 bases and J by 0 bases, with 11 bases between them. The CDR3 DNA follows: TGTGCCAGCAGCAAGTTGTGGCCGAACACCGGGGAGCTGTTTTTT. This sequence encodes CASSKLWPNTGELFF.

This sequence joins TRBV7-2 and TRBJ2-2; TRBD2 matches 12 bases. The CDR3 has 18 residues. Losses at the gene ends were 1 base for V and 3 bases for J; bases not matched to a gene: 6. Germline CDR1 and CDR2: SGHTA and FQGNSA. DNA of the CDR3: TGTGCCAGCAGCTTAGAGCGGACTAGCGGGACGTACACCGGGGAGCTGTTTTTT. Amino acids: CASSLERTSGTYTGELFF.

This clone was counted once. The chain carries TRBV6-6 and TRBJ2-2; 8 bases are shared with TRBD1. The CDR3 sequence is 13 residues long. V shed 7 bases, J shed 6 bases, and the junction held 4 bases outside the gene matches. Germline V gene lookup returns CDR1 MNHNY and CDR2 SVGAGI (reference sequence). CDR3 sequence: CASTQGASGELFF. The CDR3 DNA follows: TGTGCCAGCACGCAGGGGGCGTCCGGGGAGCTGTTTTTT.

This rearrangement joins TRBV19 to TRBJ2-1; 12 bases align to TRBD2. V gave up 1 base and J gave up 9 bases; unmatched junction bases: 7. Germline V gene sequence: CDR1 LNHDA, CDR2 SQIVND (reference sequence). The CDR3 is made up of 16 amino acids. The CDR3 DNA is TGTGCCAGTAGTATAGCTAGCGGGAGGGCCTTTGGTGAGCAGTTCTTC. It translates to CASSIASGRAFGEQFF.